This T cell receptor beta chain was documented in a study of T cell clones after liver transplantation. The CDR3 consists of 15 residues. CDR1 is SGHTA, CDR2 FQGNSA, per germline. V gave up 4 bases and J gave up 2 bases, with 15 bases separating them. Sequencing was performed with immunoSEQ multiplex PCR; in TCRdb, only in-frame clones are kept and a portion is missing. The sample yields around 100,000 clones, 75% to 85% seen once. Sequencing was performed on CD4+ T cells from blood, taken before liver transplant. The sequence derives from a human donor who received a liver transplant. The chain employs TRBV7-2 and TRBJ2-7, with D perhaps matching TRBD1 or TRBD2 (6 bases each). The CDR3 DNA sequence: TGTGCCAGCAGCTGGGATGTGGGGGGCCCCTACGAGCAGTACTTC. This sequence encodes CASSWDVGGPYEQYF.